Presented here are 5 T cell receptor beta chains from one specimen sequenced in a study of cytomegalovirus exposure and HLA in healthy donors. It was with 60 Vbeta and 13 Jbeta primers that the PCR ran. Profiled with immunoSEQ multiplex PCR; TCRdb holds only in-frame clones, not every one. The sample lists around 150,000 clones, 75% occurring once. What was sequenced was PBMCs. Every receptor here comes from a man between 18 and 35 years old in good health and CMV-seropositive.

This clone was seen a handful of times. V usage is TRBV5-5 and J usage is TRBJ2-7; 8 nucleotides align to TRBD1. Germline V CDR1 and CDR2: SGHKS, YYEKEE (reference sequence). With 4 bases clipped from V and 2 bases from J, the junction kept 5 bases outside the gene matches. The CDR3 loop spans 14 amino acids. CDR3: CASSPQGGTYEQYF. CDR3 bases: TGTGCCAGCAGCCCACAGGGGGGCACCTACGAGCAGTACTTC.

This rearrangement joins TRBV6-4 to TRBJ1-5, with TRBD1 as a possible D gene (5 bases). V lost 8 bases, J lost 4 bases, and 12 bases lay in between. Germline-derived CDR1 and CDR2 are MRHNA and SNTAGT. This CDR3 contains 13 residues. CDR3: CASSPAGNQPQHF. CDR3 nucleotide sequence: TGTGCCAGCTCCCCGGCAGGGAATCAGCCCCAGCATTTT.

The chain couples TRBV5-4 to TRBJ2-1; 8 nucleotides agree with TRBD2. The CDR3 sequence is 15 residues long. V gave up 6 bases and J gave up 0 bases; unmatched junction bases: 5. Germline V gene data show CDR1 as SGHNT and CDR2 as YYREEE (reference sequence). DNA for the CDR3: TGTGCCAGCATTGAGCGGGGGAGCTCCTACAATGAGCAGTTCTTC. Its protein is CASIERGSSYNEQFF. Together with reference TRBV5-4 and TRBJ2-1, the CDR3 gives the full variable domain: ETGVTQSPTHLIKTRGQQVTLRCSSQSGHNTVSWYQQALGQGPQFIFQYYREEENGRGNFPPRFSGLQFPNYSSELNVNALELDDSALYLCASIERGSSYNEQFFGPGTRLTVL.

The table lists this clone with a few counts. The V call is TRBV30, the J call TRBJ2-1; 9 nucleotides match TRBD1. There are 12 residues in the CDR3. V dropped 5 bases and J dropped 7; count of bases not matched to a gene: 3. CDR1 is GTSNPN and CDR2 is SVGIG in the germline V gene (reference sequence). This chain's CDR3 is CAWGTGRNEQFF. CDR3 bases: TGTGCCTGGGGGACAGGGCGGAATGAGCAGTTCTTC. Full variable domain (rest looked up from reference TRBV30 and TRBJ2-1): SQTIHQWPATLVQPVGSPLSLECTVEGTSNPNLYWYRQAAGRGLQLLFYSVGIGQISSEVPQNLSASRPQDRQFILSSKKLLLSDSGFYLCAWGTGRNEQFFGPGTRLTVL.

V and J are TRBV7-3 and TRBJ2-3, with D perhaps matching TRBD1 (6 bases). Between the trimmed V and J ends, which lost 3 bases and 4 bases, there was a span of 11 bases. Germline V gives CDR1 SGHTA, CDR2 FQGTGA. The CDR3 extends over 14 amino acids. The CDR3 here is CASSFSSGADTQYF. The CDR3 DNA follows: TGTGCCAGCAGCTTCTCCTCAGGGGCAGATACGCAGTATTTT.